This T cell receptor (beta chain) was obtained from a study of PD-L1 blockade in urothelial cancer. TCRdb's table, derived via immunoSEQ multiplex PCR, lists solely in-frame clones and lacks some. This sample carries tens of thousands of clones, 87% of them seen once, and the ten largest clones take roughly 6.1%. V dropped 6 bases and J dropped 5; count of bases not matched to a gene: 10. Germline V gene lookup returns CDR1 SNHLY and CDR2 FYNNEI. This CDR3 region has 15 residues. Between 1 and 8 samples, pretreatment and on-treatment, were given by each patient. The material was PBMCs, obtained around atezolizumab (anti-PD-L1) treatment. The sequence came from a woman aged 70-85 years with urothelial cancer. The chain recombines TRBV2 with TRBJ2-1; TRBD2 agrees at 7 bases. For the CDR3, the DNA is TGTGCCAGCAGCGAATGGCGGGGAGGGAACAATGAGCAGTTCTTC. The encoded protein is CASSEWRGGNNEQFF. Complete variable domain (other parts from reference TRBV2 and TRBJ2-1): EPEVTQTPSHQVTQMGQEVILRCVPISNHLYFYWYRQILGQKVEFLVSFYNNEISEKSEIFDDQFSVERPDGSNFTLKIRSTKLEDSAMYFCASSEWRGGNNEQFFGPGTRLTVL.